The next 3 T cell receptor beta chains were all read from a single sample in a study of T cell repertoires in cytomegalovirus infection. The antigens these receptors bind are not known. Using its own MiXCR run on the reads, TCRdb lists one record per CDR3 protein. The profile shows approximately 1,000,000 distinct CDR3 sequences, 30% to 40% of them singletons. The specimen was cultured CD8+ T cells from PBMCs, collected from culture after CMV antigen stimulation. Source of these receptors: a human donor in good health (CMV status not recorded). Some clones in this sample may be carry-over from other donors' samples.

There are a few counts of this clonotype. CDR3 bases: TGTGCCACCAGCGGTCCTACTAGCGGGGTTAACAATGAGCAGTTCTTC. Amino acid sequence: CATSGPTSGVNNEQFF. V and J are TRBV15 and TRBJ2-1, with 10 positions matching TRBD2. The germline V gene has CDR1 LNHNV and CDR2 YYDKDF (reference sequence). With 5 bases clipped from V and 5 bases from J, the junction kept 9 bases outside the gene matches. The CDR3 has 16 residues.

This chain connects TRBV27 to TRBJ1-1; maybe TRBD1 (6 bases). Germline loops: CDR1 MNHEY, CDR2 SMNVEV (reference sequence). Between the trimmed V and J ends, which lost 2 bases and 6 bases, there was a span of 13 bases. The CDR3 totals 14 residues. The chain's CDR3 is CASSLLAGESEAFF. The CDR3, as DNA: TGTGCCAGCAGTTTACTGGCAGGGGAATCTGAAGCTTTCTTT.

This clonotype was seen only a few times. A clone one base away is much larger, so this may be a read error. CDR3 bases: TGTGCCAGCAGCGTAGGGGGGGGCTATGGCTACACCTTC. Its translation is CASSVGGGYGYTF. This rearrangement joins TRBV9 to TRBJ1-2; possible D gene TRBD1, 5 bases. Germline CDR1 SGDLS, CDR2 YYNGEE. The CDR3 has 13 residues. With 0 bases removed from V and 4 bases from J, the gap between germline ends came to 7 bases.